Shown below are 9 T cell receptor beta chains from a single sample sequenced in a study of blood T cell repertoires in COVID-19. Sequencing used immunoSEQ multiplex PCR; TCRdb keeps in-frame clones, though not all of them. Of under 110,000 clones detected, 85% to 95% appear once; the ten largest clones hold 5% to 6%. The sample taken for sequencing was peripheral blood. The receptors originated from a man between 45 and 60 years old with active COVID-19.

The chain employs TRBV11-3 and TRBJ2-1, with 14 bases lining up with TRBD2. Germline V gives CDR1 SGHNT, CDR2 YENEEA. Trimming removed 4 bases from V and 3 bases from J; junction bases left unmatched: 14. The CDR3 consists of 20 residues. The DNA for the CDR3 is TGTGCCAGCAGCTCCCGGGACCCGGGACTAGCGGGAGAGGGCTACAATGAGCAGTTCTTC. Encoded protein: CASSSRDPGLAGEGYNEQFF.

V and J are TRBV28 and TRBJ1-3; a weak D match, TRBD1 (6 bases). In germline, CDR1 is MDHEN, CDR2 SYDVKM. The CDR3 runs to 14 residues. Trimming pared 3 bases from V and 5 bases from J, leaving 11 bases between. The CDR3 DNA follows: TGTGCCAGCAGTTTGGGGGGGGCGAGAAACACCATATATTTT. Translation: CASSLGGARNTIYF.

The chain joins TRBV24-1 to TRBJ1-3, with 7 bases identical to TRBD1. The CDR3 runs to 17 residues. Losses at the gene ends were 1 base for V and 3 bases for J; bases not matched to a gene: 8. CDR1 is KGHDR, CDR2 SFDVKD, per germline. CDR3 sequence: CATSDLADRVFGNTIYF. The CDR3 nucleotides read TGTGCCACCAGTGATTTAGCAGACAGGGTTTTTGGAAACACCATATATTTT.

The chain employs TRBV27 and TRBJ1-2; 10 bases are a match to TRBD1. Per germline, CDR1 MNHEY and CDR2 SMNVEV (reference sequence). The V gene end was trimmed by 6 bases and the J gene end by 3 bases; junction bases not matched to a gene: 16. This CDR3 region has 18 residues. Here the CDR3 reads CASRPPGTGELGHYGYTF. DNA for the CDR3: TGTGCCAGCAGACCCCCGGGGACAGGGGAGTTGGGTCACTATGGCTACACCTTC.

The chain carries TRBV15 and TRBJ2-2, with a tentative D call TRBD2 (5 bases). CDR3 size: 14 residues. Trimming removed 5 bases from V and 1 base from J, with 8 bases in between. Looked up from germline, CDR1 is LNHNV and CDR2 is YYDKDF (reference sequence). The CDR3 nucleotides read TGTGCCACCAGCTTGAGGGAGAACACCGGGGAGCTGTTTTTT. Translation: CATSLRENTGELFF.

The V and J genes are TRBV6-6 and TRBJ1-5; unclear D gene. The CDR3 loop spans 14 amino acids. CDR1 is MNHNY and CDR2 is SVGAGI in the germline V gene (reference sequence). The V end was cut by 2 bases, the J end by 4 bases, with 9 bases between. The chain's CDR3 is CASSYHATNQPQHF. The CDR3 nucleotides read TGTGCCAGCAGTTACCACGCCACTAATCAGCCCCAGCATTTT.

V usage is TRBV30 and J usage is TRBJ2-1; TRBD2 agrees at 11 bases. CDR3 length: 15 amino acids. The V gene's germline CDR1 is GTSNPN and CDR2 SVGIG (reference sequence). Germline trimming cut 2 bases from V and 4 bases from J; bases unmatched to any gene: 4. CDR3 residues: CAWSKLAGVYNEQFF. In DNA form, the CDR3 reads TGTGCCTGGAGTAAACTAGCGGGGGTATACAATGAGCAGTTCTTC.

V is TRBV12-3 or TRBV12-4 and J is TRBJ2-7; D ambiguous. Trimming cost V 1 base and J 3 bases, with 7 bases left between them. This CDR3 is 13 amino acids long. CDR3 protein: CASSLGQYYEQYF. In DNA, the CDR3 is TGTGCCAGCAGTTTAGGGCAGTACTACGAGCAGTACTTC.

The CDR3 loop reads CASSISGQQETQYF. In DNA form, the CDR3 reads TGTGCCAGTAGTATCTCCGGACAACAAGAGACCCAGTACTTC. The genes are TRBV19 and TRBJ2-5; a possible D gene is TRBD1 (5 bases). Per germline, CDR1 LNHDA and CDR2 SQIVND (reference sequence). The germline V and J ends were trimmed by 3 bases and 2 bases, with 10 bases remaining between them. The CDR3 totals 14 residues.